Sequencing of this T cell receptor (beta chain) was carried out in a study of T-cell reconstitution after alpha-beta-depleted transplantation in children. The library targeted TCRbeta and was prepared with unique molecular identifiers. MiXCR, run by TCRdb on the PCR reads, gives a single entry per CDR3 protein. The sample includes about 480,000 distinct CDR3 sequences, around 12% of them seen just once. This CDR3 is 20 amino acids long. Germline V gives CDR1 SGHAT, CDR2 FQNNGV. The trim removed 4 bases at V and 0 bases at J, leaving 16 bases unmatched. The sequence derives from a human donor who donated a stem cell graft to a child with combined immunodeficiency. V is TRBV11-2 and J is TRBJ2-1; 9 bases are shared with TRBD2. Material: PBMCs from the stem cell graft donor, obtained from the stem cell graft. The CDR3 loop is CASSWGFIGTSQLSYNEQFF. The CDR3 nucleotides are TGTGCCAGCAGCTGGGGGTTCATCGGGACTAGCCAACTCTCCTACAATGAGCAGTTCTTC.